Many counts were recorded for the clone carrying this T cell receptor (beta chain). Its target is unknown. This sample was taken from a study of T cells in Graves' hyperthyroidism and ophthalmopathy. Looking at the study overall: Peripheral blood was collected at initial diagnosis, before any treatment. Study-wide results and limits: Most thyroid clonotypes expanded above 0.001 were also detected in blood.

First hyperthyroidism diagnosis is when the blood sample was obtained, before any ophthalmopathy symptoms. Germline V CDR1 and CDR2: SGHTA, FQGNSA. V dropped 2 bases and J dropped 5 bases, with 12 bases sitting between them. The CDR3 length is 14 residues. TCR beta CDR3 region amplification was performed from RNA transcripts. The TCR CDR3 was amplified in a first-round RT-PCR using the HTBI primer set. One entry per CDR3 protein, called by TCRdb with MiXCR from the multiplex PCR reads. The sample lists around 300,000 distinct CDR3 sequences, over 12% occurring once. The rearrangement uses TRBV7-2 and TRBJ2-5; possibly TRBD2 for D (5 bases). The sequenced sample was blood. The sequence came from a woman between 50 and 59 years old with Graves' hyperthyroidism that later progressed to Graves' ophthalmopathy. CDR3 amino acids: CASSLSDGMETQYF. The DNA of the CDR3 is TGTGCCAGCAGCTTATCTGACGGGATGGAGACCCAGTACTTC.